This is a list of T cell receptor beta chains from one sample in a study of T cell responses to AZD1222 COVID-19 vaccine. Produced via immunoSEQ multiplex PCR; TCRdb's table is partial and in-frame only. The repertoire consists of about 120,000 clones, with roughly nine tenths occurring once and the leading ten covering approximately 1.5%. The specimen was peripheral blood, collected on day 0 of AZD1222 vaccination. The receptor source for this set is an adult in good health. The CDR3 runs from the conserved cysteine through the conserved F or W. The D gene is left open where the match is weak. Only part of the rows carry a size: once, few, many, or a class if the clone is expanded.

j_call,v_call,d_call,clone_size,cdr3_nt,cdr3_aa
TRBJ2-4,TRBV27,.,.,TGTGCCAGCACCCCATCGCGGGCCAAAAACATTCAGTACTTC,CASTPSRAKNIQYF
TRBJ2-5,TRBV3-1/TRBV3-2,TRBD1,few,TGTGCCAGCAGCCAACAGGGGGCACGGACCCAGTACTTC,CASSQQGARTQYF
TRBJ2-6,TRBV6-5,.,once,TGTGCCAGCAGTTACGGGGAAATGGCTGGGGCCAACGTCCTGACTTTC,CASSYGEMAGANVLTF
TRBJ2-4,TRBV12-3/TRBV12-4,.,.,TGTGCCAGCAGTTTAGAGGGAAGGCATTACTTC,CASSLEGRHYF
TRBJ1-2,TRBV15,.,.,TGTGCCACCAGCAGAGCAGTTGGGGCTGCAGGTGGCTACACCTTC,CATSRAVGAAGGYTF
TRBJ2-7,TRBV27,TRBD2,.,TGTGCCAGCACCCCGACTAGCGGGAGCGGTGAGCAGTACTTC,CASTPTSGSGEQYF
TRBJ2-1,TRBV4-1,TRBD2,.,TGCGCCAGCAGGCAGACTAGCGGGAGGGCCAATCGCAATGAGCAGTTCTTC,CASRQTSGRANRNEQFF
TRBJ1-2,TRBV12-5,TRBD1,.,TGTGCTAGTGGTTTGCTGACAGGGGGCTATGGCTACACCTTC,CASGLLTGGYGYTF
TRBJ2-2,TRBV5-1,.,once,TGCGCCAGCAGCCCAGACGGGACGTTGTTTTTT,CASSPDGTLFF
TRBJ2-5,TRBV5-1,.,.,TGCGCCAGCAGCTCGATACTCACAGGGAAGGCGACCCAGTACTTC,CASSSILTGKATQYF
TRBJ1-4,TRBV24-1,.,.,TGTGCCACCAGTGACAGCTCAACTAATGAAAAACTGTTTTTT,CATSDSSTNEKLFF
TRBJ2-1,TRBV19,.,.,TGTGCCAGTAGTATAGTTTCCAGCTACAATGAGCAGTTCTTC,CASSIVSSYNEQFF
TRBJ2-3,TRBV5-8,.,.,TGTGCCAGCAGCTTTAGCACAGATACGCAGTATTTT,CASSFSTDTQYF
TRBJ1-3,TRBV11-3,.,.,TGTGCCAGCAGCTCCGCGGCCTCTGGAAACACCATATATTTT,CASSSAASGNTIYF
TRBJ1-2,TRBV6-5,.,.,TGTGCCAGCAGTTGGGAACTCTGGAGCTACACCTTC,CASSWELWSYTF
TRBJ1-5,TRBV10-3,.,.,TGTGCCATCAGACCGGGACTCAATCAGCCCCAGCATTTT,CAIRPGLNQPQHF
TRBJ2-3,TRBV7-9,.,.,TGTGCTGGTGCCCGCGTTGGTCGCACAGATACGCAGTATTTT,CAGARVGRTDTQYF
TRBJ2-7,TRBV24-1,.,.,TGTGCCACCAGTGATTTATACGAGCAGTACTTC,CATSDLYEQYF
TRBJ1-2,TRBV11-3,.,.,TGTGCCAGCAGCTCGTGGCTCTTGGATGGCTACACCTTC,CASSSWLLDGYTF
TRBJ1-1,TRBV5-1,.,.,TGCGCCAGCAGCTCTGGGGCACAGGGAAGGGGAGGCACTGAAGCTTTCTTT,CASSSGAQGRGGTEAFF
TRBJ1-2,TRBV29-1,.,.,TGCAGCGTTGAAAACGGTTTTTCCCGCTATGGCTACACCTTC,CSVENGFSRYGYTF
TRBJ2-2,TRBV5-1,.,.,TGCGCCAGCAGCTTGGCCCTGAACACCGGGGAGCTGTTTTTT,CASSLALNTGELFF
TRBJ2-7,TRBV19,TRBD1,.,TGTGCCAGTAGTAACCAGGGGGCAAACTACGAGCAGTACTTC,CASSNQGANYEQYF
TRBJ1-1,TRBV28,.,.,TGTGCCAGCAGACTCGAGGAGCCTCAAGAAGCTTTCTTT,CASRLEEPQEAFF
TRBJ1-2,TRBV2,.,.,TGTGCCAGCAGTGAGGGCAGAGAAACCTATGGCTACACCTTC,CASSEGRETYGYTF
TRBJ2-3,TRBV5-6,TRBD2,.,TGTGCCAGCAGCGGACTACTAGCGCTAAATCAATTAACAGATACGCAGTATTTT,CASSGLLALNQLTDTQYF
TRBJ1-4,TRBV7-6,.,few,TGTGCCAGCAGCCTAGGGCAGGGGAGAAATGAAAAACTGTTTTTT,CASSLGQGRNEKLFF
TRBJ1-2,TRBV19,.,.,TGTGCCAGTAGTGAAGGCTATGGCTACACCTTC,CASSEGYGYTF
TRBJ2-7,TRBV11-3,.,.,TGTGCCAGCAGCCCCCGGGGCTCCCGTTCGTACGAGCAGTACTTC,CASSPRGSRSYEQYF
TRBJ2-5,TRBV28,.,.,TGTGCCAGCAGTTTAATGCGGGCCAGAGAGACCCAGTACTTC,CASSLMRARETQYF
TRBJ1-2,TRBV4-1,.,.,TGCGCCAGCAGCCAAGAAGGTTCCAGGGCGGATGGCTACACCTTC,CASSQEGSRADGYTF
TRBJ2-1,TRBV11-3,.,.,TGTGCCAGCAGCTTAGGTTATGCGGGGGCGAGGGGGAATGAGCAGTTCTTC,CASSLGYAGARGNEQFF
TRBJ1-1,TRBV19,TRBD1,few,TGTGCCAGCAGTCCTATGACGACAGGGACCACTGAAGCTTTCTTT,CASSPMTTGTTEAFF
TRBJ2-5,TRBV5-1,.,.,TGCGCCAGCAGCGGCAGGGTTGGAGAGACCCAGTACTTC,CASSGRVGETQYF